This TCR beta chain was captured in a study of blood T cells in healthy people across ages. Study-level findings and limits: A strong correlation between TCR beta diversity and naive T cell percentage was seen. Unsorted PBMCs ruled out conclusive naive versus antigen-experienced comparison. There were more naive CD4+ cells and higher diversity in long-lived donors than in aged donors.

The people who gave samples were healthy Caucasians from Russia, aged roughly 6 to 100. A few counts support this clonotype. The target antigen is unknown. A second PCR, run for about 7 to 11 cycles, used a sample-barcoded 5' primer plus a J-beta primer mix. TCRdb redid the calling of the 5' RACE reads with MiXCR, one entry per CDR3 protein. The table includes roughly 2 million distinct CDR3 sequences, about 50% detected once. V lost 6 bases and J lost 0, with 11 bases in between. Per germline, CDR1 SNHLY and CDR2 FYNNEI. This CDR3 is built from 14 residues. The sample consisted of blood. V is TRBV2 and J is TRBJ1-2; the D gene is possibly TRBD1 (5 bases). The receptor's source is a woman in her thirties or forties in good health. CDR3 DNA sequence: TGTGCCAGCAGGCAGGGCCAAGCTAACTATGGCTACACCTTC. Amino acids: CASRQGQANYGYTF. The complete variable domain, with remaining parts taken from reference TRBV2 and TRBJ1-2, reads EPEVTQTPSHQVTQMGQEVILRCVPISNHLYFYWYRQILGQKVEFLVSFYNNEISEKSEIFDDQFSVERPDGSNFTLKIRSTKLEDSAMYFCASRQGQANYGYTFGSGTRLTVV.